What follows are 21 T cell receptor beta chains derived from one specimen sequenced in a study of human T cells and chemical hapten exposure. TCRdb used MiXCR to reprocess the RACE reads, holding one entry per CDR3 protein. The repertoire has 350,000 to 400,000 distinct CDR3 sequences, roughly 6% of them found once; the top ten carry 5% to 6%. Time point reported: patch test 2, 6 weeks after DPC sensitization. Noted treatment: therapeutic diphenylcyclopropenone sensitization with weekly scalp DPC. The sequencing used whole blood, collected in connection with sensitization to the hapten diphenylcyclopropenone (DPC). The receptor set was obtained from a woman between 18 and 29 years old with alopecia areata. Some clones in this sample may be carry-over from other donors' samples.

The chain combines TRBV3-1 with TRBJ1-1, with D unclear. CDR1 and CDR2 (germline): LGHDT, YNNKEL (reference sequence). The CDR3 totals 13 residues. Trimming left V 8 bases short and J 6 bases short, with 16 bases between. Here the CDR3 reads CASSVADRSEAFF. CDR3 DNA: TGTGCCAGCTCCGTAGCGGACCGATCTGAAGCTTTCTTT. Based on the CDR3 plus reference TRBV3-1 and TRBJ1-1, the full variable domain is DTAVSQTPKYLVTQMGNDKSIKCEQNLGHDTMYWYKQDSKKFLKIMFSYNNKELIINETVPNRFSPKSPDKAHLNLHINSLELGDSAVYFCASSVADRSEAFFGQGTRLTVV.

The V and J genes are TRBV3-1 and TRBJ2-1, with 8 bases aligning to TRBD2. Germline assignment: CDR1 LGHDT and CDR2 YNNKEL (reference sequence). This CDR3 has 16 residues. J gave up 1 base and V 3 bases, and 5 bases lay outside the gene matches. The CDR3 DNA reads TGTGCCAGCAGCCAGTCGGGGGGGCTTTCCTACAATGAGCAGTTCTTC. Protein product: CASSQSGGLSYNEQFF.

V and J are TRBV20-1 and TRBJ2-3, with D perhaps matching TRBD1 or TRBD2 (5 bases each). CDR3 size: 12 residues. CDR1 and CDR2 from the germline V gene are DFQATT and SNEGSKA (reference sequence). V was pared by 3 bases and J by 3 bases, with 7 bases between. The CDR3 sequence is CSASGATDTQYF. The CDR3 DNA reads TGCAGTGCTAGCGGGGCGACAGATACGCAGTATTTT.

This clonotype has a handful of counts. The rearrangement joins TRBV5-8 to TRBJ1-5; 7 bases match TRBD1. The CDR3 covers 16 residues. CDR1 is SGHTS, CDR2 YDEGEE, per germline. The J segment lost 2 bases and the V segment lost 3 bases, leaving 8 bases of the junction unmatched. In nucleotides, the CDR3 is TGTGCCAGCAGCTCACAGGGGTCCGGACGCAATCAGCCCCAGCATTTT. This gives the protein CASSSQGSGRNQPQHF.

Only a few counts were recorded for this clonotype. J is TRBJ2-3 and V is TRBV11-2; D unclear. The CDR3 loop spans 15 amino acids. Germline loops: CDR1 SGHAT, CDR2 FQNNGV. The V and J ends lost 0 bases and 2 bases respectively, with 9 bases between them. Written as DNA, the CDR3 is TGTGCCAGCAGCTTAGAAGGTACAGACACAGATACGCAGTATTTT. Translation gives CASSLEGTDTDTQYF.

This clonotype came up many times. The chain recombines TRBV29-1 with TRBJ2-3; D ambiguous. Germline V CDR1 and CDR2: SQVTM, ANQGSEA. The CDR3 runs to 10 residues. The V gene lost 6 bases and the J gene lost 2 bases, with 3 bases spanning the gap. The CDR3 nucleotides read TGCAGCGTGACCACAGATACGCAGTATTTT. This codes for CSVTTDTQYF.

In its sample, this clonotype was seen a few times. The chain recombines TRBV11-1 with TRBJ1-1; D possibly corresponds to TRBD1 (6 bases). This CDR3 is built from 14 residues. CDR1 SGHAT and CDR2 FQDESV come from the germline V gene (reference sequence). V was trimmed by 2 bases and J by 11 bases, leaving 18 bases between them. The CDR3 sequence is CASSLSETGPGAFF. The CDR3 DNA is TGTGCCAGCAGCTTATCGGAAACAGGGCCTGGCGCTTTCTTT.

This rearrangement joins TRBV9 to TRBJ2-5; no firm D call. The V gene's germline CDR1 is SGDLS and CDR2 YYNGEE. The V gene lost 3 bases and the J gene lost 3 bases, with 6 bases spanning the gap. CDR3 size: 12 residues. CDR3 loop: CASSGREETQYF. The CDR3 DNA follows: TGTGCCAGCAGCGGAAGGGAAGAGACCCAGTACTTC.

This clonotype was found many times. DNA of the CDR3: TGCAGTGCTAGGCCGGGTACTAATGAAAAACTGTTTTTT. Translating it yields CSARPGTNEKLFF. V and J are TRBV20-1 and TRBJ1-4; D unclear. CDR3 length: 13 amino acids. Germline loops: CDR1 DFQATT, CDR2 SNEGSKA (reference sequence). V lost 3 bases and J lost 2, with 7 bases in between.

This clonotype turned up a few times. The chain links TRBV29-1 to TRBJ1-4; D is unresolved. Trimming took off 5 bases at V and 0 bases at J, with 7 bases between the two ends. This CDR3 comprises 13 residues. Germline V lookup: CDR1 SQVTM, CDR2 ANQGSEA. As DNA, the CDR3 is TGCAGCGTTCCGAGTTCAACTAATGAAAAACTGTTTTTT. Its protein is CSVPSSTNEKLFF.

The rearrangement joins TRBV6-6 to TRBJ1-5; TRBD1 aligns across 10 bases. Germline V CDR1 and CDR2: MNHNY, SVGAGI (reference sequence). This CDR3 region has 16 residues. The trim removed 7 bases at V and 7 bases at J, leaving 13 bases unmatched. The CDR3 spells CASNWSGQGYGQPQHF. For the CDR3, the DNA is TGTGCCAGCAATTGGTCGGGACAGGGGTATGGGCAGCCCCAGCATTTT.

This clonotype was counted ten times or more. The genes are TRBV27 and TRBJ1-4, with TRBD1 as a possible D gene (5 bases). The CDR3 has 13 amino acids. The germline V and J ends were trimmed by 2 bases and 13 bases, with 14 bases remaining between them. From germline, CDR1 is MNHEY and CDR2 SMNVEV (reference sequence). In DNA form, the CDR3 reads TGTGCCAGCAGTTTAGATGGGGGGGTAGGACTGTTTTTT. Its protein is CASSLDGGVGLFF.

This clonotype has only a few counts. V gene TRBV7-9 combines with J gene TRBJ1-6, with TRBD1 matching 8 bases. V was pared by 3 bases and J by 5 bases, with 3 bases of the junction left unmatched. The CDR3 is made up of 15 amino acids. Germline assignment: CDR1 SEHNR and CDR2 FQNEAQ (reference sequence). Written as DNA, the CDR3 is TGTGCCAGCAGCTTCGGGACAGGACATAATTCACCCCTCCACTTT. It specifies CASSFGTGHNSPLHF.

This clonotype was picked up a small number of times. V usage is TRBV5-6 and J usage is TRBJ2-3, with 9 bases fitting TRBD1. Per the germline V gene, CDR1 is SGHDT and CDR2 is YYEEEE. The CDR3 totals 16 residues. V lost 0 bases and J lost 8; bases outside the gene matches: 10. DNA for the CDR3: TGTGCCAGCAGCTTGGGGAACAGGGGGCGTTTCGGTACGCAGTATTTT. Translating it yields CASSLGNRGRFGTQYF.

The chain links TRBV12-3 or TRBV12-4 to TRBJ2-7; D ambiguous. This CDR3 comprises 12 residues. Trimming shortened V by 5 bases and J by 3 bases, and 8 bases separated the two germline ends. Here the CDR3 reads CASSTNYYEQYF. The DNA for the CDR3 is TGTGCCAGCAGTACGAATTACTACGAGCAGTACTTC.

The chain carries TRBV3-1 and TRBJ2-3; 7 nucleotides line up with TRBD2. CDR3 length: 17 amino acids. CDR1 and CDR2 from the germline V gene are LGHDT and YNNKEL (reference sequence). V shed 3 bases and J 1 base; nucleotides not matched to a gene: 10. CDR3 DNA: TGTGCCAGCAGCCATTCCCGACTAGCTGAACGCACAGATACGCAGTATTTT. Translating gives CASSHSRLAERTDTQYF.

This clonotype has at least ten counts. The V and J genes are TRBV15 and TRBJ2-3, with 7 positions matching TRBD1. Trimming took 1 base from V and 6 from J; bases not matched to a gene: 10. CDR3 length equals 16 residues. CDR1 is LNHNV and CDR2 is YYDKDF in the germline V gene (reference sequence). Written as DNA, the CDR3 is TGTGCCACCAGCAGAGGGTACAGGGGTTTTGTGGATACGCAGTATTTT. Amino acids: CATSRGYRGFVDTQYF.

The rearrangement uses TRBV9 and TRBJ1-6; D ambiguous. This CDR3 region has 14 residues. Germline V lookup: CDR1 SGDLS, CDR2 YYNGEE. Trimming left V 0 bases short and J 9 bases short, with 10 bases between. CDR3 in amino acids: CASSVDGFGSPLHF. The CDR3 region has the DNA TGTGCCAGCAGCGTAGACGGGTTTGGTTCACCCCTCCACTTT.

The chain is built from TRBV10-3 and TRBJ2-7; D unclear. The CDR3 consists of 16 residues. The germline V and J ends were trimmed by 4 bases and 0 bases, with 16 bases remaining between them. Germline loops: CDR1 ENHRY, CDR2 SYGVKD. The DNA for the CDR3 is TGTGCCATCAGTGTGCACCCAACTTGGAGCTCCTACGAGCAGTACTTC. Residues: CAISVHPTWSSYEQYF.

This clonotype has ten or more counts. The J gene is TRBJ1-1, the V gene TRBV20-1, with D hard to call. Deletions cut 3 bases from V and 5 bases from J, with 7 bases between. Germline V gene sequence: CDR1 DFQATT, CDR2 SNEGSKA (reference sequence). There are 11 residues in the CDR3. Written as DNA, the CDR3 is TGCAGTGCTAGCTCGGGGACTGAAGCTTTCTTT. Its translation is CSASSGTEAFF.

This clonotype was counted only a few times. V gene TRBV20-1 combines with J gene TRBJ2-7, with 8 bases matching TRBD2. Looked up from germline, CDR1 is DFQATT and CDR2 is SNEGSKA (reference sequence). The CDR3 spans 17 residues. Losses at the gene ends were 4 bases for V and 4 bases for J; bases not matched to a gene: 18. DNA of the CDR3: TGCAGTGCTAAACCCCATATAGGATACGGGGGGGCATACGAGCAGTACTTC. Amino acids: CSAKPHIGYGGAYEQYF.